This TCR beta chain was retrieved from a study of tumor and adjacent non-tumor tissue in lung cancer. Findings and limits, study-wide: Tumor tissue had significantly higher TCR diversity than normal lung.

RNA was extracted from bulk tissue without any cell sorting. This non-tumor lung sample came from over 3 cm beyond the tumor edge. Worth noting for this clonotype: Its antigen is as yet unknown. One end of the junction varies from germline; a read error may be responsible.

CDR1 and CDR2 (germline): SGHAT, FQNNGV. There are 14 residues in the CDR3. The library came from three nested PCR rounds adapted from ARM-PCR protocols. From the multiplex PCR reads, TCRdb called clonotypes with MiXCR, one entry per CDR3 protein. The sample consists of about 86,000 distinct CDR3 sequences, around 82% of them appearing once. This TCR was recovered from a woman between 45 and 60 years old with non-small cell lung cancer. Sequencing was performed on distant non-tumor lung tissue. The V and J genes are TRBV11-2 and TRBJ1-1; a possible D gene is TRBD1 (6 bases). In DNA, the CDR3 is TGTGCCAGTAGCTTCCTCACCCAGGGGACCGATGCTTTCTTT. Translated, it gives CASSFLTQGTDAFF.